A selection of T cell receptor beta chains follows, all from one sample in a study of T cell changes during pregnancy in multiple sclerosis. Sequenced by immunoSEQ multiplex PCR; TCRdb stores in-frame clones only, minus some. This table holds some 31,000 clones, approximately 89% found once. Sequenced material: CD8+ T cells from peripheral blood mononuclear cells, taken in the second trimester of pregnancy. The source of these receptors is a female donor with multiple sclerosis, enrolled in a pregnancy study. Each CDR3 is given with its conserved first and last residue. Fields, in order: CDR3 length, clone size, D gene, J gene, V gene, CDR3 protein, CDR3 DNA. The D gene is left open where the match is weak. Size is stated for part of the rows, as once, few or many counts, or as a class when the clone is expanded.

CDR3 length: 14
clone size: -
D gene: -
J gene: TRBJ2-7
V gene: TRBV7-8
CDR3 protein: CASSLWAGPYEQYF
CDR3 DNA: TGTGCCAGCAGCTTATGGGCAGGTCCCTACGAGCAGTACTTC

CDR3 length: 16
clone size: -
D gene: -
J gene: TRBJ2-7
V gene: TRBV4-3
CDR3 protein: CASSQDRGFVTAEQYF
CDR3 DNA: TGCGCCAGCAGCCAAGATCGGGGATTCGTAACAGCCGAGCAGTACTTC

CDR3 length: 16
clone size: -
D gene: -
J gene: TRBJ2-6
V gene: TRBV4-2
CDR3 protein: CASSQEDGAGANVLTF
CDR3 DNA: TGTGCCAGCAGCCAAGAGGATGGGGCCGGGGCCAACGTCCTGACTTTC

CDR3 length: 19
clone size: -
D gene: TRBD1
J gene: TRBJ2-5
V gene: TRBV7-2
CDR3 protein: CASSSYPWAQGAIQETQYF
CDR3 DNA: TGTGCCAGCAGCTCGTATCCGTGGGCACAGGGGGCAATACAAGAGACCCAGTACTTC

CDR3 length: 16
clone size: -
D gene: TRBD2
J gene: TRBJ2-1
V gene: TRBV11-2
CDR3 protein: CASSEQAGVSYNEQFF
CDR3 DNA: TGTGCCAGCAGCGAACAAGCGGGAGTCTCCTACAATGAGCAGTTCTTC

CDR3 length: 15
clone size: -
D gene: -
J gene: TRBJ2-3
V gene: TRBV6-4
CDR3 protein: CASSDSGESTDTQYF
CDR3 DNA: TGTGCCAGCAGTGACTCCGGGGAAAGCACAGATACGCAGTATTTT

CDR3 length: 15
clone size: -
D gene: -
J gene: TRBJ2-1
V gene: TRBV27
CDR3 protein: CASSFMASSYNEQFF
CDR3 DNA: TGTGCCAGCAGTTTCATGGCAAGCTCCTACAATGAGCAGTTCTTC

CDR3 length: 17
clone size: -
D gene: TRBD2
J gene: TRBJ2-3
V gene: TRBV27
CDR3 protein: CASSPGLAGEGTDTQYF
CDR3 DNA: TGTGCCAGCAGTCCTGGACTAGCGGGAGAGGGGACAGATACGCAGTATTTT

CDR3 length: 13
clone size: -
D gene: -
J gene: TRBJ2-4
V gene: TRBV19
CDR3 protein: CASSAYELNIQYF
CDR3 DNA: TGTGCCAGTAGTGCATATGAGTTGAACATTCAGTACTTC

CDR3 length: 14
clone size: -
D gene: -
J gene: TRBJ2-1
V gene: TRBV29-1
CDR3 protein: CSVEDGQLWYEQFF
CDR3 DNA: TGCAGCGTTGAAGATGGACAGTTATGGTATGAGCAGTTCTTC

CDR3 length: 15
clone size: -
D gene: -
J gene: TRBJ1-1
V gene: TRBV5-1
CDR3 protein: CASSLWAGLNTEAFF
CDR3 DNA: TGCGCCAGCAGCTTGTGGGCAGGGCTAAACACTGAAGCTTTCTTT

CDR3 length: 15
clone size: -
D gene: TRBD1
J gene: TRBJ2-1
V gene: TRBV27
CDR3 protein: CASSLWGTGLDEQFF
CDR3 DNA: TGTGCCAGCAGTTTATGGGGGACAGGGCTCGATGAGCAGTTCTTC

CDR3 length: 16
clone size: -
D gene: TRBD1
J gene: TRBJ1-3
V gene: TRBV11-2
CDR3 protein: CASSLWDRGTGNTIYF
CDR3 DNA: TGTGCCAGCAGCTTATGGGACAGGGGGACAGGAAACACCATATATTTT

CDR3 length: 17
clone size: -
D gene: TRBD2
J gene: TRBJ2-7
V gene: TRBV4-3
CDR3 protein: CASSQDRELAGADEQYF
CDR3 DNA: TGCGCCAGCAGCCAAGATAGGGAACTAGCGGGAGCTGACGAGCAGTACTTC

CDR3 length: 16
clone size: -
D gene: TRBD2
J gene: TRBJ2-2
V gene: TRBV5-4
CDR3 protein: CASSFGLAGVTGELFF
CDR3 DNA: TGTGCCAGCAGCTTCGGACTAGCGGGAGTGACCGGGGAGCTGTTTTTT

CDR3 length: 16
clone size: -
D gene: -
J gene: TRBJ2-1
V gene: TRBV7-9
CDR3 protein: CASSSPRLGERNEQFF
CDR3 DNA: TGTGCCAGCAGCTCCCCGCGACTAGGGGAACGGAATGAGCAGTTCTTC

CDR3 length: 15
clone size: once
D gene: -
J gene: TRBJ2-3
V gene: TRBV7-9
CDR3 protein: CASSPQRLDSDTQYF
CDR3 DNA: TGTGCCAGCAGCCCACAAAGACTAGATTCGGATACGCAGTATTTT

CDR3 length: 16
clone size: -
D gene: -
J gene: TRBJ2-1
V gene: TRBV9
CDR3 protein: CASSATGTPPYNEQFF
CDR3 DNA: TGTGCCAGCAGCGCAACCGGGACACCCCCCTACAATGAGCAGTTCTTC

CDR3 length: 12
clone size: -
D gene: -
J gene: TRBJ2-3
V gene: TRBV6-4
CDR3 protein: CASSDSGGAQYF
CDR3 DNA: TGTGCCAGCAGTGACTCCGGCGGGGCCCAGTATTTT

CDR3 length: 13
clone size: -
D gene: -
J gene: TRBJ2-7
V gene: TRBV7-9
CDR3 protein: CASSLGGTGEQYF
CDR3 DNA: TGTGCCAGCAGCTTAGGCGGGACGGGGGAGCAGTACTTC

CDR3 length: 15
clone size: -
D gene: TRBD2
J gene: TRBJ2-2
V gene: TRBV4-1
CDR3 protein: CASSQEWTSAGELFF
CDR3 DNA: TGCGCCAGCAGCCAAGAGTGGACTAGCGCCGGGGAGCTGTTTTTT

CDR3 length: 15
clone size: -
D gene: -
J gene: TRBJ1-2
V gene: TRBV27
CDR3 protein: CASSFQGAHFYGYTF
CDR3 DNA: TGTGCCAGCAGTTTCCAGGGCGCCCATTTCTATGGCTACACCTTC

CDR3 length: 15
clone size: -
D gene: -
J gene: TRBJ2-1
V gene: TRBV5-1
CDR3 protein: CASSLSRGTYNEQFF
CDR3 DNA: TGCGCCAGCAGCTTGTCCAGGGGTACCTACAATGAGCAGTTCTTC

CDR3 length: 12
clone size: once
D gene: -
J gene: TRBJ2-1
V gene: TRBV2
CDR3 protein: CASSEGGDEQFF
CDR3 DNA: TGTGCCAGCAGTGAGGGGGGAGATGAGCAGTTCTTC

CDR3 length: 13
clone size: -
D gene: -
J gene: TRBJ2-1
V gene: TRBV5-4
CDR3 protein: CASSSSSYNEQFF
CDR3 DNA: TGTGCCAGCAGCTCGAGCTCCTACAATGAGCAGTTCTTC

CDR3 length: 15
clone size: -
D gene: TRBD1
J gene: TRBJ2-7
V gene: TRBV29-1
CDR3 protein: CSVDGVTGVPYEQYF
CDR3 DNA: TGCAGCGTTGATGGGGTGACAGGGGTTCCCTACGAGCAGTACTTC

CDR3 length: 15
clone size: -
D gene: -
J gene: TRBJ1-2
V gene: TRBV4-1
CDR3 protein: CASSQGAGINYGYTF
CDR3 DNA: TGCGCCAGCAGCCAAGGGGCAGGGATCAACTATGGCTACACCTTC

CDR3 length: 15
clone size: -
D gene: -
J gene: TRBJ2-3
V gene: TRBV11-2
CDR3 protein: CASSLGGRSTDTQYF
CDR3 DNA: TGTGCCAGCAGCTTGGGCGGGCGAAGCACAGATACGCAGTATTTT

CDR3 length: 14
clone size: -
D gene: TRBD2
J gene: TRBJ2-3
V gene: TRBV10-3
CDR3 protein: CAIAQGGDSHSWYF
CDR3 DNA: TGTGCCATTGCCCAGGGAGGGGACTCCCATTCTTGGTATTTT

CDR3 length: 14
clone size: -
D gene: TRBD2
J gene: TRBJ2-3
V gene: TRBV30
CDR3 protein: CACLLAGVTDTQYF
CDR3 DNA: TGTGCCTGTCTACTAGCGGGAGTCACAGATACGCAGTATTTT

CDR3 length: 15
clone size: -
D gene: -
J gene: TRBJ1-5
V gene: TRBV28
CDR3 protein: CASSLQGWSNQPQHF
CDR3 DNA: TGTGCCAGCAGTTTACAGGGGTGGAGCAATCAGCCCCAGCATTTT

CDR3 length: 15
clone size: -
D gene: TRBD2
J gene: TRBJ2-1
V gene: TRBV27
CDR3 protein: CASSPGTSGSTEQFF
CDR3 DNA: TGTGCCAGCAGTCCGGGGACTAGCGGGAGTACTGAGCAGTTCTTC

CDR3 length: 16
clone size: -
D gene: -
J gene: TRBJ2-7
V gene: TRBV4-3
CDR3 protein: CASSQDRDLLSYEQYF
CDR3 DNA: TGCGCCAGCAGCCAAGATAGGGACTTACTAAGCTACGAGCAGTACTTC

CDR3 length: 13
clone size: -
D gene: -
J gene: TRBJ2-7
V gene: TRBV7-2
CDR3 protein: CASSLVHSYEQYF
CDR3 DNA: TGTGCCAGCAGCTTAGTGCACAGCTACGAGCAGTACTTC

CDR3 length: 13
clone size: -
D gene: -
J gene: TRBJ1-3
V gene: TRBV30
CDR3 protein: CAWSQGHGNTIYF
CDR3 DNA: TGTGCCTGGAGCCAGGGGCACGGAAACACCATATATTTT

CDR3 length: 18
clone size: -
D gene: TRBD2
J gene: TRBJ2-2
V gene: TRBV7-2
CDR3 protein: CASSLPLAGDWNTGELFF
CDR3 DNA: TGTGCCAGCAGCTTGCCACTAGCGGGAGATTGGAACACCGGGGAGCTGTTTTTT

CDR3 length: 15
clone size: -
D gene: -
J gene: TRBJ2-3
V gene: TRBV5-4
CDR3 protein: CASRYRAGKPDTQYF
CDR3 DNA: TGTGCCAGCAGATATAGGGCAGGGAAGCCAGATACGCAGTATTTT